This TCR beta chain was identified in a study of T cell changes during pregnancy in multiple sclerosis. TCRdb keeps only in-frame clones here, not all; method: immunoSEQ multiplex PCR. The table shows about 93,000 clones, with 85% to 95% occurring only once. V lost 3 bases and J lost 5; bases outside the gene matches: 9. This CDR3 is built from 15 residues. Germline V gene lookup returns CDR1 LGHNA and CDR2 YSLEER. The rearrangement links TRBV4-3 to TRBJ2-7, with TRBD1 matching 8 bases. The material sequenced was peripheral blood, taken after pregnancy. This TCR came from a female donor with multiple sclerosis, enrolled in a pregnancy study. CDR3: CASSQRFGQGHEQYF. In DNA form, the CDR3 reads TGCGCCAGCAGCCAGCGTTTCGGACAGGGACACGAGCAGTACTTC.